Following are 19 T cell receptor beta chains from one sample sequenced in a study of OX40 agonist ivuxolimab in advanced cancers. TCRdb's copy holds only in-frame clones and misses some; the assay was immunoSEQ multiplex PCR. The data hold 92,000 or so clones, with 85% to 90% observed a single time. Sequenced here: CD4+ or CD8+ T cells sorted from blood, sampled in a trial of the OX40 agonist ivuxolimab. All receptors derive from an adult with an advanced solid tumor such as melanoma, head and neck, liver or kidney cancer.

In regard to this clone: Other DNA variants within this sample encode the same CDR3. The chain recombines TRBV18 with TRBJ2-5; D uncertain. With 1 base removed from V and 3 bases from J, the gap between germline ends came to 0 bases. The CDR3 is 11 residues long. Germline values: CDR1 KGHSH, CDR2 LQKENI. The chain's CDR3 is CASSPQETQYF. The CDR3 nucleotides are TGTGCCAGCTCACCACAAGAGACCCAGTACTTC.

The CDR3 coding sequence is TGTGCCATCACTATTAGGGACAGGTCGAACACTGAAGCTTTCTTT. Its protein product is CAITIRDRSNTEAFF. The gene calls are TRBV2 and TRBJ1-1; 8 positions match TRBD1. CDR1 and CDR2 (germline): SNHLY, FYNNEI. V gave up 10 bases and J gave up 1 base; unmatched junction bases: 11. There are 15 residues in the CDR3.

The chain links TRBV7-9 to TRBJ2-7; D call uncertain. Trimming removed 5 bases from V and 6 bases from J, with 11 bases in between. The CDR3 covers 12 residues. The germline gives CDR1 SEHNR, CDR2 FQNEAQ (reference sequence). The CDR3 DNA sequence: TGTGCCAGCAGCCTTACAGATATCGAGCAGTACTTC. It specifies CASSLTDIEQYF. The entire variable domain, with the rest obtained from reference TRBV7-9 and TRBJ2-7, is as follows: DTGVSQNPRHKITKRGQNVTFRCDPISEHNRLYWYRQTLGQGPEFLTYFQNEAQLEKSRLLSDRFSAERPKGSFSTLEIQRTEQGDSAMYLCASSLTDIEQYFGPGTRLTVT.

The gene calls are TRBV15 and TRBJ2-5; tentative D call: TRBD2 (6 bases). Germline V gene lookup returns CDR1 LNHNV and CDR2 YYDKDF (reference sequence). V was pared by 5 bases and J by 3 bases, with 16 bases between. The CDR3 contains 15 residues. The chain's CDR3 is CATSHPPGGKETQYF. As DNA, the CDR3 is TGTGCCACCAGCCACCCCCCCGGGGGAAAAGAGACCCAGTACTTC.

The chain carries TRBV27 and TRBJ2-7; D tentatively fits TRBD1 or TRBD2 (5 bases each). CDR1 MNHEY and CDR2 SMNVEV come from the germline V gene (reference sequence). The CDR3 spans 14 residues. Trimming removed 2 bases from V and 3 bases from J, with 11 bases in between. CDR3 residues: CASSLAGDHYEQYF. Written as DNA, the CDR3 is TGTGCCAGCAGTTTAGCCGGGGACCACTACGAGCAGTACTTC.

The V gene is TRBV30, the J gene TRBJ2-5; 10 nucleotides align to TRBD1. The DNA end lines up better with TRBJ2-7; the J call may be wrong. The CDR3 extends over 15 amino acids. Per the germline V gene, CDR1 is GTSNPN and CDR2 is SVGIG (reference sequence). The CDR3 DNA is TGTGCCTGGAGCCCCCTCCGGGACAGGGGATACGAGCAGTACTTC. This sequence encodes CAWSPLRDRGYEQYF.

The gene calls are TRBV10-2 and TRBJ1-1, with TRBD1 as a possible D gene (5 bases). The germline gives CDR1 WSHSY, CDR2 SAAADI. Trimming removed 0 bases from V and 4 bases from J, with 12 bases in between. The CDR3 is 15 residues long. The CDR3 DNA follows: TGCGCCAGCAGTGAGTCGACGGGGGATAGCACTGAAGCTTTCTTT. It codes for CASSESTGDSTEAFF.

This chain connects TRBV5-1 to TRBJ2-4; 9 positions match TRBD1. Unmatched junction bases numbered 8, after V lost 4 bases and J lost 3 bases. Germline loops: CDR1 SGHRS, CDR2 YFSETQ. CDR3 length: 16 residues. The CDR3: CASSGGTGYFKNIQYF. CDR3 nucleotide sequence: TGCGCCAGCAGCGGGGGGACAGGGTACTTCAAAAACATTCAGTACTTC.

This chain links TRBV6-9 with TRBJ1-2; 11 positions agree with TRBD1. The V gene's germline CDR1 is MNHGY and CDR2 SVAAGI. The CDR3 has 15 amino acids. V lost 7 bases and J lost 7; bases outside the gene matches: 11. The CDR3 here is CASTPGQGGLSGYTF. CDR3 nucleotides: TGTGCCAGCACCCCGGGACAGGGGGGACTTAGTGGCTACACCTTC.

The chain combines TRBV7-2 with TRBJ2-7; the D gene is possibly TRBD2 (7 bases). CDR3 length: 15 residues. V was cut by 2 bases and J by 4 bases, with 15 bases left in between. Germline V lookup: CDR1 SGHTA, CDR2 FQGNSA. Written as DNA, the CDR3 is TGTGCCAGCAGCTTACACCCCGGGGGGCCGTACGAGCAGTACTTC. Its protein is CASSLHPGGPYEQYF.

V usage is TRBV7-9 and J usage is TRBJ1-2; a weak D match, TRBD1 (5 bases). The germline V gene has CDR1 SEHNR and CDR2 FQNEAQ (reference sequence). Trimming shortened V by 3 bases and J by 6 bases, and 17 bases separated the two germline ends. The CDR3 covers 15 residues. CDR3 sequence reads: CASSLGDGINDGYTF. The DNA for the CDR3 is TGTGCCAGCAGCTTGGGGGACGGGATAAACGATGGCTACACCTTC. Using reference TRBV7-9 and TRBJ1-2 for the parts outside the CDR3, the full variable domain is DTGVSQNPRHKITKRGQNVTFRCDPISEHNRLYWYRQTLGQGPEFLTYFQNEAQLEKSRLLSDRFSAERPKGSFSTLEIQRTEQGDSAMYLCASSLGDGINDGYTFGSGTRLTVV.

The genes are TRBV10-3 and TRBJ2-7; 11 bases align to TRBD2. Germline assignment: CDR1 ENHRY and CDR2 SYGVKD. The junction had 4 bases not matched to a gene; V was cut back by 5 bases and J by 4 bases. The CDR3 is 14 amino acids. CDR3 DNA sequence: TGTGCCATCAGTCAGACTAGCGGGACTTACGAGCAGTACTTC. This sequence encodes CAISQTSGTYEQYF.

The J gene is TRBJ2-3, the V gene TRBV5-8; TRBD2 matches 13 bases. The V segment lost 4 bases and the J segment 2 bases; nucleotides outside the gene matches: 4. This CDR3 comprises 16 residues. Looked up from germline, CDR1 is SGHTS and CDR2 is YDEGEE. The CDR3 reads CASSRGLAGYTDTQYF. The CDR3 coding sequence is TGTGCCAGCAGCCGGGGACTAGCGGGATACACAGATACGCAGTATTTT.

The chain recombines TRBV19 with TRBJ2-7; 7 nucleotides align to TRBD2. This CDR3 contains 15 residues. CDR1 and CDR2 (germline): LNHDA, SQIVND (reference sequence). V shed 3 bases, J shed 3 bases, and the junction held 8 bases outside the gene matches. The DNA for the CDR3 is TGTGCCAGTAGTATCGGCGCGGGAGACGTCTACGAGCAGTACTTC. It specifies CASSIGAGDVYEQYF.

Here the CDR3 reads CASTEGGQGSRPQHF. DNA for the CDR3: TGTGCCAGCACCGAAGGGGGACAGGGCTCCCGGCCCCAGCATTTT. The chain combines TRBV6-1 with TRBJ1-5, with 9 bases that match TRBD1. Trimming took 7 bases from V and 9 from J; bases not matched to a gene: 13. Per the germline V gene, CDR1 is MNHNS and CDR2 is SASEGT. CDR3 length: 15 amino acids.

The chain has TRBV5-1 and TRBJ1-4, with D hard to call. The CDR3 length is 14 residues. V was clipped by 4 bases and J by 7 bases, with 14 bases between them. The germline gives CDR1 SGHRS, CDR2 YFSETQ. The CDR3 coding sequence is TGCGCCAGCAGCCCGGGAGACGGTGTTGAAAAACTGTTTTTT. Amino acids: CASSPGDGVEKLFF.

This chain links TRBV7-9 with TRBJ2-5; 12 nucleotides match TRBD2. This CDR3 has 15 residues. Germline V lookup: CDR1 SEHNR, CDR2 FQNEAQ (reference sequence). The ends lost 8 bases at V and 3 bases at J; junction bases unmatched: 7. This CDR3 reads CASERLAGVEETQYF. The CDR3 DNA follows: TGTGCCAGCGAGAGACTAGCGGGAGTCGAAGAGACCCAGTACTTC.

This rearrangement joins TRBV9 to TRBJ1-1; possibly TRBD1 for D (6 bases). With 3 bases removed from V and 4 bases from J, the gap between germline ends came to 10 bases. The CDR3 covers 13 residues. Per germline, CDR1 SGDLS and CDR2 YYNGEE. The CDR3 sequence: CASSDRVGTEAFF. The CDR3 nucleotides read TGTGCCAGCAGCGACAGGGTGGGCACTGAAGCTTTCTTT.

V usage is TRBV30 and J usage is TRBJ2-7, with D hard to call. The germline CDR1 and CDR2 sequences are GTSNPN and SVGIG (reference sequence). V was trimmed by 0 bases and J by 6 bases, leaving 9 bases between them. This CDR3 region has 12 residues. DNA of the CDR3: TGTGCCTGGAGTGTATATGGTCTCGAGCAGTACTTC. Translation gives CAWSVYGLEQYF.